These T cell receptor beta chains were read from a single sample in a study of CD8 T cells in ankylosing spondylitis. TCRdb analysed the 5' RACE reads with MiXCR anew, one entry per CDR3 protein. Among 200,000 to 250,000 distinct CDR3 sequences listed, approximately 20% were seen once. The sequenced material came from blood, either unsorted or a sorted T cell fraction (not recorded which). The receptors were gathered from a male donor with ankylosing spondylitis. The CDR3 runs from the conserved cysteine through the conserved F or W. The D gene is left open where the match is weak. For some rows the clone size is stated as once, few or many, or as a class when expanded; others skip it.

j_call clone_size d_call v_call cdr3_aa cdr3_nt
TRBJ2-7 NA NA TRBV7-8 CASSLRESEQYF TGTGCCAGCAGCTTAAGAGAAAGCGAGCAGTACTTC
TRBJ1-1 few NA TRBV15 CATSRDGPVGQGSNTEAFF TGTGCCACCAGCAGAGATGGCCCTGTCGGGCAGGGTTCGAACACTGAAGCTTTCTTT
TRBJ2-2 NA NA TRBV12-3/TRBV12-4 CASTPGTGELFF TGTGCCAGCACCCCCGGCACCGGGGAGCTGTTTTTT
TRBJ1-5 NA TRBD1 TRBV19 CASTMYVGTEDPQHF TGTGCCAGTACAATGTATGTTGGGACAGAAGATCCCCAGCATTTT
TRBJ2-3 NA NA TRBV24-1 CATSDLARDTDTQYF TGTGCCACCAGTGATTTGGCCAGGGACACAGATACGCAGTATTTT
TRBJ2-3 NA TRBD2 TRBV7-8 CASSPFGAGVPDTQYF TGTGCCAGCAGCCCCTTTGGAGCGGGAGTCCCCGATACGCAGTATTTT
TRBJ2-1 few TRBD1 TRBV20-1 CSAPHVDRGFYEQFF TGCAGTGCTCCCCATGTGGACAGGGGGTTTTATGAGCAGTTCTTC
TRBJ2-3 NA NA TRBV20-1 CSARDEAGLGTDTQYF TGCAGTGCTAGAGATGAGGCGGGACTGGGCACAGATACGCAGTATTTT
TRBJ1-5 NA NA TRBV5-5 CASSLWGTDQPQHF TGTGCCAGCAGCTTGTGGGGGACTGACCAGCCCCAGCATTTT
TRBJ2-7 few NA TRBV7-9 CASSARDTPYEQYF TGTGCCAGCAGCGCCCGGGACACCCCATACGAGCAGTACTTC
TRBJ2-2 few NA TRBV25-1 CASSEEIGELFF TGTGCCAGCAGTGAAGAGATCGGGGAGCTGTTTTTT
TRBJ2-1 once TRBD2 TRBV12-3/TRBV12-4 CASRPRTSSSYNEQFF TGTGCCAGCAGACCCAGGACTAGCAGCTCCTACAATGAGCAGTTCTTC
TRBJ2-1 few TRBD1 TRBV5-1 CASSFGTGGTNEQFF TGCGCCAGCAGCTTCGGGACAGGGGGCACCAATGAGCAGTTCTTC
TRBJ2-1 NA TRBD2 TRBV4-1 CASSRQVAGGQNEQFF TGCGCCAGCAGCCGACAGGTGGCGGGGGGGCAAAATGAGCAGTTCTTC
TRBJ1-1 few NA TRBV6-5 CASSYSISYTEAFF TGTGCCAGCAGTTACTCGATCAGTTACACTGAAGCTTTCTTT
TRBJ1-1 many NA TRBV12-3/TRBV12-4 CASSGRTITGSTEAFF TGTGCCAGCAGTGGACGGACGATCACGGGGAGCACTGAAGCTTTCTTT
TRBJ2-1 few TRBD1 TRBV12-3/TRBV12-4 CASSLVSVDRGTNEQFF TGTGCCAGCAGTTTAGTAAGCGTGGACAGGGGGACCAATGAGCAGTTCTTC
TRBJ2-1 few TRBD1 TRBV4-1 CASSQGTGALGNEQFF TGCGCCAGCAGCCAAGGGACAGGGGCGTTAGGCAATGAGCAGTTCTTC
TRBJ2-5 NA NA TRBV7-2 CASSLWVGETQYF TGTGCCAGCAGCTTATGGGTCGGGGAGACCCAGTACTTC
TRBJ2-7 NA TRBD1 TRBV7-9 CASSSTGTGGYEQYF TGTGCCAGCAGCTCAACTGGGACAGGGGGCTACGAGCAGTACTTC
TRBJ2-7 few TRBD1 TRBV27 CASSPTSYDRGLYEQYF TGTGCCAGCAGTCCCACTTCATACGACAGGGGGCTTTACGAGCAGTACTTC
TRBJ2-7 NA NA TRBV9 CASSVEDYSYEQYF TGTGCCAGCAGCGTAGAAGACTACTCCTACGAGCAGTACTTC
TRBJ2-7 few TRBD1 TRBV6-1 CASSEDGRGWYEQYF TGTGCCAGCAGTGAAGATGGCAGGGGGTGGTACGAGCAGTACTTC
TRBJ2-1 few NA TRBV9 CASSVVGVNEQFF TGTGCCAGCAGCGTAGTGGGTGTCAATGAGCAGTTCTTC
TRBJ2-7 NA NA TRBV7-9 CASSSPHYEQYF TGTGCCAGCAGCTCTCCCCATTACGAGCAGTACTTC
TRBJ2-1 NA TRBD2 TRBV4-1 CASSQAGSSGWNEQFF TGCGCCAGCAGCCAAGCCGGCTCTAGCGGGTGGAATGAGCAGTTCTTC
TRBJ2-1 many TRBD2 TRBV27 CASSLAGGFNEQFF TGTGCCAGCAGTTTAGCGGGAGGGTTCAATGAGCAGTTCTTC
TRBJ2-7 NA NA TRBV4-1 CASSQEFGGRGYEQYF TGCGCCAGCAGCCAAGAATTTGGAGGGAGAGGCTACGAGCAGTACTTC
TRBJ2-7 few NA TRBV29-1 CSVEIASPYEQYF TGCAGCGTTGAGATAGCCAGTCCCTACGAGCAGTACTTC
TRBJ2-7 few TRBD2 TRBV4-1 CASSQETSDEQYF TGCGCCAGCAGCCAAGAGACTAGCGACGAGCAGTACTTC
TRBJ1-4 few TRBD1 TRBV7-7 CASSPTTGKGEKLFF TGTGCCAGCAGCCCAACGACAGGGAAGGGTGAAAAACTGTTTTTT
TRBJ1-1 few NA TRBV27 CASSYSFVDGEAFF TGTGCCAGCAGCTACTCGTTTGTTGACGGAGAAGCTTTCTTT
TRBJ2-7 few NA TRBV4-1 CASSPPGRVPSYEQYF TGCGCCAGCAGCCCCCCCGGCAGGGTCCCCTCCTACGAGCAGTACTTC
TRBJ2-7 NA NA TRBV5-5 CASSPWSGAYEQYF TGTGCCAGCAGCCCTTGGTCGGGGGCCTACGAGCAGTACTTC
TRBJ2-7 NA NA TRBV4-1 CASSHTGGTYEQYF TGCGCCAGCAGCCACACCGGCGGTACCTACGAGCAGTACTTC
TRBJ2-7 few NA TRBV9 CASSVDGVGYEQYF TGTGCCAGCAGCGTAGATGGGGTAGGCTACGAGCAGTACTTC
TRBJ2-3 NA TRBD2 TRBV7-9 CASSPPTAGGTQYF TGTGCCAGCAGCCCACCGACCGCGGGGGGTACGCAGTATTTT
TRBJ1-3 NA NA TRBV29-1 CSAKDGGNTIYF TGCAGCGCTAAAGACGGGGGAAACACCATATATTTT
TRBJ2-3 NA TRBD1 TRBV15 CATSRRTGSQDTQYF TGTGCCACCAGCAGAAGGACAGGGTCCCAAGATACGCAGTATTTT
TRBJ2-5 NA NA TRBV7-8 CASSLADFQETQYF TGTGCCAGCAGCTTAGCAGACTTCCAAGAGACCCAGTACTTC
TRBJ1-6 NA TRBD1 TRBV27 CASSLSRQGDNSPLHF TGTGCCAGCAGTTTATCACGCCAGGGGGATAATTCACCCCTCCACTTT
TRBJ2-1 few NA TRBV11-2 CASSSPFRDQGRYNEQFF TGTGCCAGCAGCTCCCCTTTCAGGGACCAGGGGCGCTACAATGAGCAGTTCTTC
TRBJ2-7 many NA TRBV6-2/TRBV6-3 CASTQGKGSYEQYF TGTGCCAGCACCCAGGGGAAGGGTTCCTACGAGCAGTACTTC
TRBJ2-1 NA NA TRBV28 CASTLGGIGEQFF TGTGCCAGCACCTTAGGGGGGATCGGTGAGCAGTTCTTC
TRBJ2-7 NA NA TRBV27 CASSFRQAFEEQYF TGTGCCAGCAGTTTCAGACAGGCTTTTGAAGAGCAGTACTTC
TRBJ1-3 NA NA TRBV7-9 CASSLGSGPAGNTIYF TGTGCCAGCAGCTTAGGATCGGGACCTGCTGGAAACACCATATATTTT
TRBJ2-1 few NA TRBV11-3 CASNSGLNNEQFF TGTGCCAGCAATTCAGGGCTCAACAATGAGCAGTTCTTC
TRBJ2-1 NA TRBD2 TRBV30 CAWSVLAGVHEQFF TGTGCCTGGAGTGTACTAGCGGGAGTTCATGAGCAGTTCTTC
TRBJ2-1 NA NA TRBV28 CASRPTLGVGEQFF TGTGCCAGCAGGCCTACCCTTGGTGTAGGAGAGCAGTTCTTC
TRBJ2-7 few NA TRBV4-3 CASSQDQGISYEQYF TGCGCCAGCAGCCAAGACCAGGGGATCTCCTACGAGCAGTACTTC
TRBJ1-2 NA NA TRBV12-3/TRBV12-4 CASRRDIEYGYTF TGTGCCAGCAGGCGGGATATCGAGTATGGCTACACCTTC
TRBJ2-7 NA NA TRBV3-1 CASSSRTRFLREQYF TGTGCCAGCAGCTCCCGGACAAGATTCCTACGAGAGCAGTACTTC
TRBJ2-2 few NA TRBV6-5 CASSYSPAGNTGELFF TGTGCCAGCAGTTACTCTCCAGCAGGGAACACCGGGGAGCTGTTTTTT
TRBJ2-1 few NA TRBV7-9 CASTVGGDEQFF TGTGCCAGCACCGTGGGGGGCGATGAGCAGTTCTTC